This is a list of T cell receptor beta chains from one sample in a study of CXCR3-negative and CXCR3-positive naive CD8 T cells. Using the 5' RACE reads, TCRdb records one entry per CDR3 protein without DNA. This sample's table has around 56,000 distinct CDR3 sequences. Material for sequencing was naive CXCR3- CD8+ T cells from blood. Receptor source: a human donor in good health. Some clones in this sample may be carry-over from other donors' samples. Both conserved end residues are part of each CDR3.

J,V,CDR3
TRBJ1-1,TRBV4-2,CASSQVPGQGLNTEAFF
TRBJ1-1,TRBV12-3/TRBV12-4,CASSRGQNTEAFF
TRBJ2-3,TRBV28,CASSGVRAENTDTQYF
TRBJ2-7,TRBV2,CASSEALVEQYF
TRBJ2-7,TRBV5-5,CASSHPTGVEQYF
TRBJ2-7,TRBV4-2,CASSLGRSYEQYF
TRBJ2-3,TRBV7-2,CASSSRRTGGVDTQYF
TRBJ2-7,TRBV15,CATSRTPDHYEQYF
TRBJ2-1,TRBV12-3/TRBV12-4,CASSSSAGGLNEQFF
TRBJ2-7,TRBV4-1,CASSRGQEWPYEQYF
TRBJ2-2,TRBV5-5,CASSLPQGTGELFF
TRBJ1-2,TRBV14,CASSPGTVGAYGYTF
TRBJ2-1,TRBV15,CATSRDEMGTSYNEQFF
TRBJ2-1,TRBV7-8,CASSSGTSTPYNEQFF
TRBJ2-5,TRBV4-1,CASSQVPAETQYF
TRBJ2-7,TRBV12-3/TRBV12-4,CASSLQGSSYEQYF
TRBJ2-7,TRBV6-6,CASSYSTSGPSSYEQYF
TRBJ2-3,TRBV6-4,CATSYTLTDTQYF
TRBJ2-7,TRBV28,CASSLHSPPGNSYEQYF
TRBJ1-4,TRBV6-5,CASSRGTGGFGEKLFF
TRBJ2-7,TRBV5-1,CASSLALGQTYEQYF
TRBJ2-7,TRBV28,CASRSPGQGGEQYF
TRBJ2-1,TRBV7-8,CASSQEQGFDEQFF
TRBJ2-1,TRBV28,CASSFPRDRVYEQFF
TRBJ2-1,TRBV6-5,CASSYSSTSYNEQFF
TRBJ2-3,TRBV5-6,CASSLAGGPGDTQYF
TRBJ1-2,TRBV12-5,CASGLGMGYGYTF
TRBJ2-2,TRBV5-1,CASSLAGGYTGELFF
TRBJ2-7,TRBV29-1,CSVELHVPGAYEQYF
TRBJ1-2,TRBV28,CASSFEESNYGYTF
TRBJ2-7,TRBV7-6,CASSLASGTPSYEQYF
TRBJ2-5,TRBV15,CATSRDLSTGGFRWETQYF
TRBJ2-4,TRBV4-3,CASSQDGPRLGTLAKNIQYF
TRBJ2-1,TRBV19,CASSMLQGFYNEQFF
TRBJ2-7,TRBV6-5,CASSWDSVYEQYF
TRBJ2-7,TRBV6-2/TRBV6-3,CASRSDRGAYEQYF
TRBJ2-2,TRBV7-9,CASSLVGRNTGELFF
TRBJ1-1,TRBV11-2,CASMPRGQAEAFF
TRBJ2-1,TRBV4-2,CASSQGASGGTEQFF
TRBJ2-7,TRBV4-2,CASSQEDSSSYEQYF
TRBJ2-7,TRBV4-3,CASSQDRGGTTYEQYF
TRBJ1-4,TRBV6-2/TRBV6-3,CASSYAGGQPTNEKLFF
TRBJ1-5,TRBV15,CATSGSREQPQHF
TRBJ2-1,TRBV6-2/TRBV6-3,CATEDSEYSYNEQFF
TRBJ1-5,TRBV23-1,CASSQRAWSLPPQHF
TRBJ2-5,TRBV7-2,CASSLQRGEQETQYF
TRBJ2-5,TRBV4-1,CASSQVVDSSTPQYF
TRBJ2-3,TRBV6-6,CASSPTSGGYTDTQYF
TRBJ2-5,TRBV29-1,CSVGRPQETQYF
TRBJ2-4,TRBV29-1,CSVLPEENIQYF
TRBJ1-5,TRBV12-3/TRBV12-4,CASSLDTGGSAQHF